Listed below are T cell receptor beta chains from one sample, sequenced in a study of T cells in Graves' hyperthyroidism and ophthalmopathy. TCRdb processed the multiplex PCR reads anew with MiXCR; each CDR3 protein has one entry. The data show about 640,000 distinct CDR3 sequences, with less than 25% seen just once and 30% to 40% held by the top ten. The specimen was blood. These receptor sequences come from a man under 40 with Graves' ophthalmopathy. CDR3s include the opening cysteine and the closing phenylalanine or tryptophan. D genes are given only for firm matches. For some rows the clone size is stated as once, few or many, or as a class when expanded; others skip it.

cdr3_length	v_call	j_call	d_call	clone_size	cdr3_aa	cdr3_nt
14	TRBV20-1	TRBJ1-5	-	-	CSARGTGSGQPQHF	TGCAGTGCTAGAGGTACAGGGTCGGGACAGCCCCAGCATTTT
11	TRBV6-2/TRBV6-3	TRBJ2-3	-	few	CATTGADTQYF	TGTGCCACCACTGGGGCAGATACGCAGTATTTT
13	TRBV28	TRBJ2-7	-	many	CASSLSADYEQYF	TGTGCCAGCAGTTTATCGGCGGATTACGAGCAGTACTTC
16	TRBV15	TRBJ2-1	TRBD2	few	CATSGYGLGSYNEQFF	TGTGCCACCTCCGGGTATGGACTAGGAAGCTACAATGAGCAGTTCTTC
20	TRBV7-2	TRBJ2-1	TRBD2	many	CASSSPGAPAGTSGYNEQFF	TGTGCCAGCAGCTCCCCGGGGGCACCCGCCGGGACTAGCGGTTACAATGAGCAGTTCTTC
14	TRBV28	TRBJ1-1	-	-	CASSRPGDATEAFF	TGTGCCAGCAGTAGGCCAGGGGACGCCACTGAAGCTTTCTTT
14	TRBV20-1	TRBJ2-5	TRBD2	few	CSAHLAGVKETQYF	TGCAGTGCTCATTTAGCGGGAGTCAAAGAGACCCAGTACTTC
16	TRBV10-3	TRBJ1-1	TRBD1	many	CAISEGQGALNTEAFF	TGTGCCATCAGTGAAGGACAGGGGGCCCTGAACACTGAAGCTTTCTTT
11	TRBV20-1	TRBJ1-2	-	many	CSAAEDYGYTF	TGCAGTGCGGCCGAGGACTATGGCTACACCTTC
14	TRBV20-1	TRBJ2-7	TRBD2	few	CSAGTSGSPYEQYF	TGCAGTGCGGGGACTAGCGGGAGTCCCTACGAGCAGTACTTC
12	TRBV20-1	TRBJ1-3	-	many	CSARDSGNTIYF	TGCAGTGCTCGGGATTCTGGAAACACCATATATTTT
15	TRBV27	TRBJ2-7	-	few	CASSLSIGDAYEQYF	TGTGCCAGCAGTTTATCGATAGGGGATGCCTACGAGCAGTACTTC
14	TRBV13	TRBJ2-7	TRBD1	many	CASSFPGTGKEQYF	TGTGCCAGCAGCTTCCCCGGGACAGGGAAGGAGCAGTACTTC
14	TRBV6-2/TRBV6-3	TRBJ2-7	-	many	CASRQGLRVGEQYF	TGTGCCAGCAGGCAGGGGCTGCGGGTCGGCGAGCAGTACTTC